This T cell receptor beta chain originates from a study of graft-versus-host responses after intestinal transplantation. Background on the study: Multivisceral, liver-intestinal, or isolated intestinal grafts went to recipients. Study-level findings and limits: GvH clones occurred in recipient marrow; some first appeared in ileum or blood. Early declines in HvG clones that occurred post-transplant were associated with peak circulating GvH clone levels.

The assay was immunoSEQ multiplex PCR, and TCRdb's table has in-frame clones only and misses some. Among around 88,000 clones listed, around 93% were seen once. Trimming took 5 bases from V and 9 from J, leaving 17 bases between them. Per the germline V gene, CDR1 is WSHSY and CDR2 is SAAADI. This CDR3 has 14 residues. With regard to this clone: Its specificity is not known.

The material was unstimulated CD8+ T cells sorted from spleen or lymph node cells, obtained before transplant. The sequence was obtained from a human donor who was the organ donor for an intestinal transplant. This chain connects TRBV10-2 to TRBJ2-1; maybe TRBD2 (6 bases). The CDR3: CASSRGMGPVEQFF. CDR3 bases: TGCGCCAGCAGTCGGGGGATGGGGCCGGTTGAGCAGTTCTTC.